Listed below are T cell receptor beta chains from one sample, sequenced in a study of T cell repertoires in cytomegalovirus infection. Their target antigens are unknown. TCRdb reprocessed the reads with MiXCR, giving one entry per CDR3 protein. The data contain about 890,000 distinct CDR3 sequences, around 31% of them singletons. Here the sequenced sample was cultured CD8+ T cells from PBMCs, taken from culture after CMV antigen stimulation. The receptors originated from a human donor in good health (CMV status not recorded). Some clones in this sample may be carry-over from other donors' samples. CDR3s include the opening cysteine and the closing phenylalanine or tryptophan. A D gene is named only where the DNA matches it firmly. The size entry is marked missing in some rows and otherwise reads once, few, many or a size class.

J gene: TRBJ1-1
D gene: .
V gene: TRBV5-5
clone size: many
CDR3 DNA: TGTGCCAGCAGCTTCACAGAGTACACTGAAGCTTTCTTT
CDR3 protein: CASSFTEYTEAFF

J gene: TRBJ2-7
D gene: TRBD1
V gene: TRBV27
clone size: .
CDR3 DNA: TGTGCCAGCAGTTTACTAGAGACAGGGGGTTTGTACGAGCAGTACTTC
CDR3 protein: CASSLLETGGLYEQYF

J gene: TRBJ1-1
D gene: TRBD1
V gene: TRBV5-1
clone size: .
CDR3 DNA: TGCGCCAGTCAGACCGGGACAGGGACTGTGATAGAAGCTTTCTTT
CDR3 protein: CASQTGTGTVIEAFF

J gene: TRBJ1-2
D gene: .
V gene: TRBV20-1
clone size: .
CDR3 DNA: TGCAGTGCTAGGGGGAGTCATGGCTACACCTTC
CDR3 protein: CSARGSHGYTF

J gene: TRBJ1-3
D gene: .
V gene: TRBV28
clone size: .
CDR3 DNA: TGTGCCAGCAGTTTCTACGGAAACACCATATATTTT
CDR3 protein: CASSFYGNTIYF

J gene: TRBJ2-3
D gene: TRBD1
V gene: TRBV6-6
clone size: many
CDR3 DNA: TGTGCCAGCAGTTACGCAAGGGGACAGCTCACAGATACGCAGTATTTT
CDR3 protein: CASSYARGQLTDTQYF

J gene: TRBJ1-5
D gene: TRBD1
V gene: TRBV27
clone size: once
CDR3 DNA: TGTGCCGGCAGTATCGGACAGGGCGGCAATCAGCCCCAGCATTTT
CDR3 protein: CAGSIGQGGNQPQHF

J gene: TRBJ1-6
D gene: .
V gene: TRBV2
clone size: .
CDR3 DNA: TGTGCCCACCGGATAAGGGACAATTCACCCCTCCACTTT
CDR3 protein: CAHRIRDNSPLHF

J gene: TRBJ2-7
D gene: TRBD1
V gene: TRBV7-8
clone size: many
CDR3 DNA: TGTGCCTCCAGACGGGACAGGGGATTTGTGGAGCAGTACTTC
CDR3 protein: CASRRDRGFVEQYF

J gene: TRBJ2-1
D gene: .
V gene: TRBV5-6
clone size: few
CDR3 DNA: TGTGCCACCGTGAGGGGGAATGAGCAGTTCTTC
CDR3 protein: CATVRGNEQFF

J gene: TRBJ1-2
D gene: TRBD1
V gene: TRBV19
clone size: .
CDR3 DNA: TGTGCCAGTAGTGCGTCCGGGACAGGGATTTTCAACTATGGCTACACCTTC
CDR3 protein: CASSASGTGIFNYGYTF

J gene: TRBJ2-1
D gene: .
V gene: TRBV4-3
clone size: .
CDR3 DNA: TGCGCCAGCAGCCGGGCGGGGGCGCCGTTAGAACGGGAGCAGTTCTTC
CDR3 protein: CASSRAGAPLEREQFF

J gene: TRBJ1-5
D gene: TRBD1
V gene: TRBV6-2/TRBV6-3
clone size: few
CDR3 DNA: TGTGCCAGCAGTTACCCGCGAGGGGGCAAGAGGAATCAGCCCCAGCATTTT
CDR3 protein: CASSYPRGGKRNQPQHF

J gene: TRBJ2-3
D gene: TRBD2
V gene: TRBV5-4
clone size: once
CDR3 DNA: TGTGCCAGCAGCCCGCCCGGCCTAGCGGGGGGCTTCCTGCATACCACAGATACGCAGTATTTT
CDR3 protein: CASSPPGLAGGFLHTTDTQYF

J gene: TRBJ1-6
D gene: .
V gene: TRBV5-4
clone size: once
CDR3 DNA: TGTGCCAGCAGCTCCAATCCGGATTCACCCCTCCACTTT
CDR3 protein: CASSSNPDSPLHF

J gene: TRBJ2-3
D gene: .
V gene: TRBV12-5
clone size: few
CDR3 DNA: TGTGCTAGTGGTTTTGGAAGCACAGATACGCAGTATTTT
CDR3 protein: CASGFGSTDTQYF

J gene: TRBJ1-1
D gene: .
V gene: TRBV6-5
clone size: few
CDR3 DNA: TGTGCCAGCAGTTACGGGGCCGGGCAGGAGGCTGAAGCTTTCTTT
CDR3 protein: CASSYGAGQEAEAFF

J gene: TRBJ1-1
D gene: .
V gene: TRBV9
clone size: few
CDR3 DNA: TGTGCCAGCAGCGTAGAAGGCAGGGGAGTCACTGAAGCTTTCTTT
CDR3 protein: CASSVEGRGVTEAFF

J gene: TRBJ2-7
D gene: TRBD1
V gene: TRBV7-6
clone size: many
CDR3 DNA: TGTGCTAGCAGCCTCTCGACAGGGTCCTACGAGCAGTACTTC
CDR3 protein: CASSLSTGSYEQYF

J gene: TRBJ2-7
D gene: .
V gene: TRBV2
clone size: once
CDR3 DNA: TGTGCCAGCATCGGGACACCCTCCTACGAGCAGTACTTC
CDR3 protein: CASIGTPSYEQYF

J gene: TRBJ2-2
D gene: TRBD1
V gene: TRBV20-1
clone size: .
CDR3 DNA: TGCAGTGCTAGAGAAGTCCCAGGGGGCCTCACCGGGGAGCTGTTTTTT
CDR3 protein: CSAREVPGGLTGELFF

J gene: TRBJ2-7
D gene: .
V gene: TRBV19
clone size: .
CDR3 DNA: TGTGCCAGTAGGGCCAGGAGGACCTACGAGCAGTACTTC
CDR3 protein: CASRARRTYEQYF

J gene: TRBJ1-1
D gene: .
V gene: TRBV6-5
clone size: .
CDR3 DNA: TGTGCCAACAGTTACTCGGGATTTGGCAGGGAAGCTTTCTTT
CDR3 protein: CANSYSGFGREAFF

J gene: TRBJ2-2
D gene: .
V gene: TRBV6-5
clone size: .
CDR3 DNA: TGTGCCAGCAGTTACCGGCCACGGGGCCCCGGGGAGCTGTTTTTT
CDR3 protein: CASSYRPRGPGELFF

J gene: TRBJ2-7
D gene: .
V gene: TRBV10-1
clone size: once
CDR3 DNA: TGCGCCAGCAGTGAGGGACAGACCTACGAGCAGTACTTC
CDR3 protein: CASSEGQTYEQYF

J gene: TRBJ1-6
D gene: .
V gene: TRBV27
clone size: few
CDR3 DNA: TGTGCCAGCACTTCGATAGGGGAGATCAGCTCCTATAATTCACCCCTCCACTTT
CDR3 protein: CASTSIGEISSYNSPLHF

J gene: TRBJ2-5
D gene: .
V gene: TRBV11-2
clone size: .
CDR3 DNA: TGTGCCAGCAGCCCATGGTACGGGGAAGAGACCCAGTACTTC
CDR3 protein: CASSPWYGEETQYF

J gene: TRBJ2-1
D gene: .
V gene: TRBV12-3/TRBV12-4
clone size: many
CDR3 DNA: TGTGCCAGCAGCTTAACAGGGAATGAGCAGTTCTTC
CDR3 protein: CASSLTGNEQFF

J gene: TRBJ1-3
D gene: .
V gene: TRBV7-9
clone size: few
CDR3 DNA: TGTGCCAGCAGCAAACAAAGCTCTGGAAACACCATATATTTT
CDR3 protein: CASSKQSSGNTIYF

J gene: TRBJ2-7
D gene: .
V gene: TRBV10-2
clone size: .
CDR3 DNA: TGCGCCAGCATTCATGGCTACGAGCAGTACTTC
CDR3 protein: CASIHGYEQYF

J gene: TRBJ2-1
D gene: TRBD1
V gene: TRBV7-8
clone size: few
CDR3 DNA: TGTGCCAGCACACGGACAGGGATCGATGAGCAGTTCTTC
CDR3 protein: CASTRTGIDEQFF

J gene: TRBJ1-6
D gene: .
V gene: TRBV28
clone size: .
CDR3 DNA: TGTGCCAGCAGTGCTCCCCCGGGACACCAAAGCTCCTATAATTCACCCCTCCACTTT
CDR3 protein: CASSAPPGHQSSYNSPLHF

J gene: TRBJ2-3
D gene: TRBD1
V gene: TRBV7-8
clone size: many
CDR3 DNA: TGTGCCAGCAGCTCCCGGGACAGGGGCACAGATACGCAGTATTTT
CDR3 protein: CASSSRDRGTDTQYF

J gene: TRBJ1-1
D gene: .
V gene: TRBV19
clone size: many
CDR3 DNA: TGTGCCAGTAGTAAAGGAAAAACTGAAGCTTTCTTT
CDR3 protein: CASSKGKTEAFF

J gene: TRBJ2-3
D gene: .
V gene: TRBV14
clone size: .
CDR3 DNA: TGTGCCAGCAGCACCCGGCGACCAGATACGCAGTATTTT
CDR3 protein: CASSTRRPDTQYF

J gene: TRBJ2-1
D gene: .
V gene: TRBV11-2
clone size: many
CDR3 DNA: TGTGCCAGCAGCTTAGATCCAGCTAGGTACAATGAGCAGTTCTTC
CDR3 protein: CASSLDPARYNEQFF

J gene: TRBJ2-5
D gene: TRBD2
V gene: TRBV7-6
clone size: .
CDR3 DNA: TGTGCCAGCAGCGCCCAGACTGGCGGGAGATCTCAAGAGACCCAGTACTTC
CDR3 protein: CASSAQTGGRSQETQYF

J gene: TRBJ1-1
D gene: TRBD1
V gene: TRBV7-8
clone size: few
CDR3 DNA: TGTGCCAGCAGCAGCGACAGGGCGGGGAGAAACACTGAAGCTTTCTTT
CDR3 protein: CASSSDRAGRNTEAFF

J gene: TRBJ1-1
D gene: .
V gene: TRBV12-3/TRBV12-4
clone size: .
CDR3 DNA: TGTGCCAGCAGCCCTTCCGGGCGGGGAACTGAAGCTTTCTTT
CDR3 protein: CASSPSGRGTEAFF

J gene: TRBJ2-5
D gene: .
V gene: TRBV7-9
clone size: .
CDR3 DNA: TGTGCCAGCAGCTTAGGAGCCTGGACGGCGAAAGAGACCCAGTACTTC
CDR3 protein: CASSLGAWTAKETQYF

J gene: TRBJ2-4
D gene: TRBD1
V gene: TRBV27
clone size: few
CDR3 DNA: TGTGCCAGCAGCCCCGGGACAGGGTGGTTGGAAAACATTCAGTACTTC
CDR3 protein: CASSPGTGWLENIQYF

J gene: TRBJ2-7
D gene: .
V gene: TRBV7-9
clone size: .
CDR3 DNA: TGTGCCAGCAGCTCGGGTGCAGCTTACGAGCAGTACTTC
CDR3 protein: CASSSGAAYEQYF

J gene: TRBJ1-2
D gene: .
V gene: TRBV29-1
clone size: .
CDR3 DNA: TGCAGCGTTGTGGGGGCGAGAGAAGGCTACACCTTC
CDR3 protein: CSVVGAREGYTF

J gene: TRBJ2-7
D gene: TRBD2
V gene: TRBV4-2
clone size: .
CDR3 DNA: TGTGCCAGCAGCCAAGATGGTGCGGGGGGGCTTTACGAGCAGTACTTC
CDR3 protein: CASSQDGAGGLYEQYF

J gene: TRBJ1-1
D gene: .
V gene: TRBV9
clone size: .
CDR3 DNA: TGTGCCAGCAGCGTAGCCAGCCCAGCTATGAACACTGAAGCTTTCTTT
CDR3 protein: CASSVASPAMNTEAFF

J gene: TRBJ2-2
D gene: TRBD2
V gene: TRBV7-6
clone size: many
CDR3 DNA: TGTGCCAGCAGCTTGAAAGCGGGGGGCCAAACCGGGGAGCTGTTTTTT
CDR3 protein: CASSLKAGGQTGELFF

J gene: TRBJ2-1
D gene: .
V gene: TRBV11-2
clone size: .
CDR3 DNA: TGTGCCAGCAGCTCAGGGGCGGAGGACAATGAGCAGTTCTTC
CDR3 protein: CASSSGAEDNEQFF

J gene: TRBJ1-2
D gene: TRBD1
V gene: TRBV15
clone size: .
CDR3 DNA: TGTGCCACCAGCAGAATCGGGACAGGGGGTGATGGCTACACCTTC
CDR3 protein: CATSRIGTGGDGYTF